Presented here are 10 T cell receptor beta chains from one specimen sequenced in a study of T cell responses to AZD1222 COVID-19 vaccine. Data came from immunoSEQ multiplex PCR; TCRdb stores just in-frame clones and leaves some out. Counted here are about 100,000 clones, 80% to 90% occurring once; the ten biggest clones make up over 3%. Sequencing was performed on peripheral blood, taken on day 0 of AZD1222 vaccination. These receptors were collected from an adult in good health.

Note on this clone: At the DNA level, this CDR3 is encoded by other sequences in the same sample as well. This sequence joins TRBV15 and TRBJ1-2, with 9 positions matching TRBD1. The CDR3 runs 14 residues. Germline lookup yields CDR1 LNHNV and CDR2 YYDKDF (reference sequence). V lost 0 bases and J lost 6; bases outside the gene matches: 2. CDR3 sequence: CATSRDRTGDGYTF. In DNA, the CDR3 is TGTGCCACCAGCAGAGATAGGACAGGGGATGGCTACACCTTC.

This chain joins TRBV6-2 or TRBV6-3 and TRBJ1-3; D is unresolved. The CDR3 extends over 15 amino acids. Trimming cost V 6 bases and J 2 bases, with 14 bases left between them. Germline-derived CDR1 and CDR2 are MNHEY and SVGEGT. Written as DNA, the CDR3 is TGTGCCAGCAGCCCATGGACGAGGGCTGGAAACACCATATATTTT. As protein: CASSPWTRAGNTIYF.

This clone has more than one count but fewer than ten. The V and J genes are TRBV6-5 and TRBJ1-5; no definite D call. The germline gives CDR1 MNHEY, CDR2 SVGAGI. CDR3 length equals 14 residues. The germline V and J ends were trimmed by 6 bases and 8 bases, with 17 bases remaining between them. The CDR3 coding sequence is TGTGCCAGCAGGCCCTTGGGAGGGAGGGAGCCCCAGCATTTT. This translates into CASRPLGGREPQHF.

The table lists this clone with a few counts. V usage is TRBV30 and J usage is TRBJ1-6; 7 nucleotides match TRBD1. In germline, CDR1 is GTSNPN, CDR2 SVGIG (reference sequence). The CDR3 runs 13 residues. The junction had 3 bases not matched to a gene; V was cut back by 2 bases and J by 8 bases. The chain's CDR3 is CAWSKGGDSPLHF. The CDR3 coding sequence is TGTGCCTGGAGTAAAGGGGGCGATTCACCCCTCCACTTT.

The chain employs TRBV18 and TRBJ2-2; TRBD1 or TRBD2 may be the D gene (5 bases each). The V end was cut by 3 bases, the J end by 4 bases, with 9 bases between. The CDR3 length is 14 residues. Germline loops: CDR1 KGHSH, CDR2 LQKENI. DNA of the CDR3: TGTGCCAGCTCACCCGGGACCCTCACCGGGGAGCTGTTTTTT. Translating it yields CASSPGTLTGELFF.

The chain employs TRBV12-5 and TRBJ1-6; 10 bases line up with TRBD1. The CDR3 spans 19 residues. Germline CDR1 is LGHNT and CDR2 is FRNRAP. V lost 1 base, J lost 7 bases, and 13 bases stayed unmatched. CDR3 DNA: TGTGCTAGTGGTTTGGAACGGGACAGGGGAATTATATCGAATTCACCCCTCCACTTT. Protein product: CASGLERDRGIISNSPLHF.

The chain uses TRBV4-2 and TRBJ1-6; possible D gene TRBD1, 5 bases. Germline V CDR1 and CDR2: LGHNA, YNFKEQ. The CDR3 covers 14 residues. Trimming removed 0 bases at V and 10 bases at J, with 10 bases between. In nucleotides, the CDR3 is TGTGCCAGCAGCCAAGATTTACGGGGCTCACCCCTCCACTTT. It codes for CASSQDLRGSPLHF.

The chain carries TRBV11-3 and TRBJ1-3, with unresolved D. The CDR3 loop spans 17 amino acids. The V gene lost 5 bases and the J gene lost 7 bases, with 24 bases spanning the gap. Per the germline V gene, CDR1 is SGHNT and CDR2 is YENEEA. CDR3 in amino acids: CASSERVPAPPGNTIYF. CDR3 sequence (DNA): TGTGCCAGCAGCGAAAGGGTACCTGCCCCTCCGGGGAACACCATATATTTT.

In nucleotides, the CDR3 is TGTGCCAGCAGCTTAAGCGGACTCTCCTCTCACGAGCAGTACTTC. Protein product: CASSLSGLSSHEQYF. The genes are TRBV7-3 and TRBJ2-7; tentative D call: TRBD2 (5 bases). The CDR3 extends over 15 amino acids. V lost 1 base and J 5 bases, leaving 15 bases between the germline ends. CDR1 and CDR2 (germline): SGHTA, FQGTGA. The entire variable domain, with the rest obtained from reference TRBV7-3 and TRBJ2-7, is as follows: GAGVSQTPSNKVTEKGKYVELRCDPISGHTALYWYRQSLGQGPEFLIYFQGTGAADDSGLPNDRFFAVRPEGSVSTLKIQRTERGDSAVYLCASSLSGLSSHEQYFGPGTRLTVT.

The DNA for the CDR3 is TGTGCCAGCAGTTTAACAGATGATCAGCCCCAGCATTTT. It codes for CASSLTDDQPQHF. This rearrangement joins TRBV27 to TRBJ1-5; D remains unclear. Germline CDR1 MNHEY, CDR2 SMNVEV (reference sequence). Trimming shortened V by 2 bases and J by 5 bases, and 7 bases separated the two germline ends. This CDR3 contains 13 residues.